These T cell receptor beta chains were read from a single sample in a study of blood T cell repertoires in COVID-19. TCRdb's table, derived via immunoSEQ multiplex PCR, lists solely in-frame clones and lacks some. The sample has 65,000 to 90,000 clones; under 85% are singletons. Input material: peripheral blood. These receptors came from a woman older than 75 with acute or convalescent COVID-19. Each CDR3 is given with its conserved first and last residue. The order of the fields is J gene, D gene, V gene, clone size, CDR3 DNA, CDR3 protein. A D gene is named only where the DNA matches it firmly. For some rows the clone size is stated as once, few or many, or as a class when expanded; others skip it.

j_call: TRBJ2-1
d_call: TRBD2
v_call: TRBV7-7
clone_size: NA
cdr3_nt: TGTGCTAGCAGCCCCGGGACTAGCGGGAGGGCTTACAATGAGCAGTTCTTC
cdr3_aa: CASSPGTSGRAYNEQFF

j_call: TRBJ2-7
d_call: NA
v_call: TRBV6-2/TRBV6-3
clone_size: NA
cdr3_nt: TGTGCCAGCAGTTACTCGAGGGGAGGACCCTACGAGCAGTACTTC
cdr3_aa: CASSYSRGGPYEQYF

j_call: TRBJ2-1
d_call: TRBD2
v_call: TRBV9
clone_size: NA
cdr3_nt: TGTGCCAGCAGCGGACCGACTAGCGGAACCTACAATGAGCAGTTCTTC
cdr3_aa: CASSGPTSGTYNEQFF

j_call: TRBJ2-2
d_call: NA
v_call: TRBV6-5
clone_size: NA
cdr3_nt: TGTGCCAGCAGTTGGACAGCGAACACCGGGGAGCTGTTTTTT
cdr3_aa: CASSWTANTGELFF

j_call: TRBJ2-2
d_call: NA
v_call: TRBV12-2
clone_size: once
cdr3_nt: TGTGCAAGTCGCTTAGCATTTTTGAGTCCCCGGGACACCGGGGAGCTGTTTTTT
cdr3_aa: CASRLAFLSPRDTGELFF

j_call: TRBJ1-1
d_call: NA
v_call: TRBV7-8
clone_size: NA
cdr3_nt: TGTGCCAGCAGCTTATTACAGATCAACACTGAAGCTTTCTTT
cdr3_aa: CASSLLQINTEAFF

j_call: TRBJ2-2
d_call: TRBD1
v_call: TRBV24-1
clone_size: once
cdr3_nt: TGTGCCACCAGTGATCCGACAGGGGGCGCGCCCGGGGAGCTGTTTTTT
cdr3_aa: CATSDPTGGAPGELFF

j_call: TRBJ2-5
d_call: NA
v_call: TRBV7-2
clone_size: once
cdr3_nt: TGTGCCAGCAGCTTAGTAACTAGCTCTACCCAGTACTTC
cdr3_aa: CASSLVTSSTQYF

j_call: TRBJ2-7
d_call: TRBD1
v_call: TRBV5-5
clone_size: NA
cdr3_nt: TGTGCCAGCAGCTTGAGAGGACAGGGCCACGAGCAGTACTTC
cdr3_aa: CASSLRGQGHEQYF

j_call: TRBJ2-1
d_call: TRBD2
v_call: TRBV29-1
clone_size: few
cdr3_nt: TGCAGCGTTGGACCGACTAGCGGGTCCCAGTTCTTC
cdr3_aa: CSVGPTSGSQFF

j_call: TRBJ1-2
d_call: NA
v_call: TRBV12-3/TRBV12-4
clone_size: NA
cdr3_nt: TGTGCCAGCAGTTACAGCTATGGCTACACCTTC
cdr3_aa: CASSYSYGYTF

j_call: TRBJ1-4
d_call: TRBD1
v_call: TRBV5-1
clone_size: NA
cdr3_nt: TGCGCCAGCAGCTCGGGACAGGGGTCGGAAAAACTGTTTTTT
cdr3_aa: CASSSGQGSEKLFF

j_call: TRBJ1-2
d_call: NA
v_call: TRBV9
clone_size: NA
cdr3_nt: TGTGCCAGCAGCGTAGAAGCAGGACAGAACTATGGCTACACCTTC
cdr3_aa: CASSVEAGQNYGYTF

j_call: TRBJ2-2
d_call: TRBD1
v_call: TRBV5-1
clone_size: NA
cdr3_nt: TGCGCCAGCAGCGCGGGACAGGGGGCCGCCGGGGAGCTGTTTTTT
cdr3_aa: CASSAGQGAAGELFF

j_call: TRBJ1-1
d_call: NA
v_call: TRBV18
clone_size: NA
cdr3_nt: TGTGCCAGCTCACTCAGTACTATGAACACTGAAGCTTTCTTT
cdr3_aa: CASSLSTMNTEAFF

j_call: TRBJ2-1
d_call: TRBD2
v_call: TRBV5-8
clone_size: NA
cdr3_nt: TGTGCCAGCAGCCCCCGGGGGGGGAGTGGGTCCTACAATGAGCAGTTCTTC
cdr3_aa: CASSPRGGSGSYNEQFF

j_call: TRBJ2-7
d_call: NA
v_call: TRBV7-2
clone_size: NA
cdr3_nt: TGTGCCAGCAGCGGGGGACATGACCTCTCCTACGAGCAGTACTTC
cdr3_aa: CASSGGHDLSYEQYF

j_call: TRBJ2-3
d_call: TRBD1
v_call: TRBV6-6
clone_size: NA
cdr3_nt: TGTGCCAGCAGTTACCGGACAGGGGGCGCGGATACGCAGTATTTT
cdr3_aa: CASSYRTGGADTQYF

j_call: TRBJ2-5
d_call: TRBD1
v_call: TRBV29-1
clone_size: NA
cdr3_nt: TGCAGCGTTGAAGGGGCAGGGGGTTCACCCAGGGAGACCCAGTACTTC
cdr3_aa: CSVEGAGGSPRETQYF

j_call: TRBJ2-4
d_call: TRBD1
v_call: TRBV23-1
clone_size: NA
cdr3_nt: TGCGCCAGCAGTCACATCCGGGACAGGGGTTCCAAAAACATTCAGTACTTC
cdr3_aa: CASSHIRDRGSKNIQYF

j_call: TRBJ1-2
d_call: NA
v_call: TRBV28
clone_size: few
cdr3_nt: TGTGCCAGCAGTTTATCAGGGTATGGCTACACCTTC
cdr3_aa: CASSLSGYGYTF

j_call: TRBJ2-1
d_call: TRBD1
v_call: TRBV19
clone_size: NA
cdr3_nt: TGTGCCAGTAGTGGACAGGGGGGTTCCTACAATGAGCAGTTCTTC
cdr3_aa: CASSGQGGSYNEQFF

j_call: TRBJ1-2
d_call: NA
v_call: TRBV24-1
clone_size: NA
cdr3_nt: TGTGCCACCAGTGACCCGACAGCCCTGAGGGGGGGCTACACCTTC
cdr3_aa: CATSDPTALRGGYTF

j_call: TRBJ2-2
d_call: NA
v_call: TRBV4-1
clone_size: once
cdr3_nt: TGCGCCAGCAGCCACGATTTTACTAGATCTCGGGCCACCGGGGAGCTGTTTTTT
cdr3_aa: CASSHDFTRSRATGELFF

j_call: TRBJ2-1
d_call: TRBD2
v_call: TRBV11-3
clone_size: NA
cdr3_nt: TGTGCCAGCGGCGCCGGGACTAGCTGGTACAATGAGCAGTTCTTC
cdr3_aa: CASGAGTSWYNEQFF

j_call: TRBJ2-3
d_call: TRBD2
v_call: TRBV9
clone_size: once
cdr3_nt: TGTGCCAGCAGCGACACTAGCGGCACAGATACGCAGTATTTT
cdr3_aa: CASSDTSGTDTQYF